The clone carrying this T cell receptor beta chain was counted between two and nine times. This record belongs to a study of T cells after yellow fever vaccination. The CDR3 consists of 15 residues. Germline V lookup: CDR1 SGHVS, CDR2 FQNEAQ. V was pared by 1 base and J by 4 bases, with 14 bases between. Production of TCR cDNA was by 5'RACE template switching, which also added a universal primer site and UMIs. TCRdb recomputed calls from the 5' RACE reads with MiXCR, one row per CDR3 protein. This sample has hundreds of thousands of distinct CDR3 sequences, with around a sixth found just once. The genes are TRBV7-8 and TRBJ2-7; possibly TRBD1 for D (5 bases). The sample here was PBMCs, taken before the yellow fever booster vaccination. This clonotype was sampled from a man younger than 35 who received the YFV17D yellow fever vaccine. CDR3 DNA sequence: TGTGCCAGCAGCTTAGGCAGGGATAGCCAATACGAGCAGTACGTC. This sequence encodes CASSLGRDSQYEQYV.